These 25 T cell receptor beta chains share one sample of origin, sequenced in a study of T cells in Graves' hyperthyroidism and ophthalmopathy (dated by TCRdb to 2018 to 2020). The library was prepared using multiplex PCR. The sequencing machine was an Illumina HiSeq 2000. The TCR beta CDR3 regions were amplified from RNA transcripts. For the first round of RT-PCR on the TCR CDR3, the HTBI primer set was used together with the Qiagen OneStep RT-PCR kit. TCRdb handled the public reads itself, with Q25 trimming in fastp and clone calling in MiXCR, and kept productive beta chains. Rows with a matching CDR3 protein are joined into one entry that keeps the most common DNA and genes. The sample table contains under 300,000 distinct CDR3 sequences; only one count was recorded for around 13% of them. The ten largest clonotypes hold 7.9% of the sample. The source material was blood. Receptors were obtained from a middle-aged woman with Graves' hyperthyroidism.

This clonotype was seen repeatedly, ten times or more. J is TRBJ2-1 and V is TRBV12-3 or TRBV12-4; D is possibly TRBD1 (6 bases). This CDR3 spans 13 amino acids. V was clipped by 6 bases and J by 5 bases, with 11 bases between them. Here the CDR3 DNA reads TGTGCCAGCAGAGTGACAGGTCACAATGAGCAGTTCTTC. Translation: CASRVTGHNEQFF.

The chain carries TRBV12-3 or TRBV12-4 and TRBJ2-5, with 11 bases matching TRBD2. The CDR3 spans 15 residues. V gave up 8 bases and J gave up 7 bases; unmatched junction bases: 12. CDR3 region: CASRPGTSGAGTQYF. As DNA, the CDR3 is TGTGCCAGCCGCCCGGGGACTAGCGGAGCGGGGACCCAGTACTTC.

This clonotype showed up many times. The rearrangement links TRBV12-3 or TRBV12-4 to TRBJ1-1; D gene uncertain. CDR3 length: 12 residues. Trimming took 6 bases from V and 7 from J, leaving 12 bases between them. The CDR3 loop is CASSPDGIEAFF. The CDR3 coding sequence is TGTGCCAGCAGCCCCGACGGGATTGAAGCTTTCTTT.

This clonotype turned up a few times. The chain joins TRBV4-1 to TRBJ2-3, with TRBD2 as a possible D gene (5 bases). Trimming removed 5 bases at V and 4 bases at J, with 13 bases between. The germline CDR1 and CDR2 sequences are MGHRA and YSYEKL. The CDR3 spans 14 residues. The chain's CDR3 is CASSGRERADTQYF. For the CDR3, the DNA is TGCGCCAGCAGCGGGCGTGAGAGGGCAGATACGCAGTATTTT.

This clonotype was counted between two and nine times. The genes are TRBV19 and TRBJ1-4; a possible D gene is TRBD1 (5 bases). The CDR3 contains 16 residues. Trimming removed 6 bases from V and 5 bases from J, with 19 bases in between. Germline CDR1 and CDR2: LNHDA and SQIVND (reference sequence). CDR3 amino acids: CASSLNRGTVNEKLFF. The CDR3 nucleotides read TGTGCCAGTAGCCTCAATAGAGGGACTGTCAATGAAAAACTGTTTTTT.

The chain combines TRBV9 with TRBJ2-2, with D uncertain. Trimming shortened V by 5 bases and J by 6 bases, and 17 bases separated the two germline ends. The CDR3 runs to 15 residues. Germline V gene lookup returns CDR1 SGDLS and CDR2 YYNGEE. The chain's CDR3 is CASRPSLESSGELFF. The CDR3 nucleotides read TGTGCCAGCAGACCTTCCTTAGAGTCATCCGGGGAGCTGTTTTTT.

This clonotype was recorded many times. The genes are TRBV3-1 and TRBJ1-1; D not resolved. The germline V and J ends were trimmed by 4 bases and 1 base, with 10 bases remaining between them. Germline V gives CDR1 LGHDT, CDR2 YNNKEL (reference sequence). CDR3 length equals 14 residues. The chain's CDR3 is CASSLRSRNTEAFF. CDR3 coding DNA: TGTGCCAGCAGCCTCCGGTCTCGGAACACTGAAGCTTTCTTT.

This clonotype showed up just a few times. V gene TRBV19 combines with J gene TRBJ1-5; 7 nucleotides line up with TRBD1. Looked up from germline, CDR1 is LNHDA and CDR2 is SQIVND (reference sequence). V lost 7 bases, J lost 3 bases, and 9 bases stayed unmatched. This CDR3 region has 15 residues. CDR3 in amino acids: CASKANTGVNQPQHF. CDR3 coding DNA: TGTGCCAGTAAAGCCAACACAGGGGTCAATCAGCCCCAGCATTTT.

About this clonotype itself: A much larger clone lies a single base off, so this may be a read error. V gene TRBV6-2 or TRBV6-3 combines with J gene TRBJ2-7; TRBD2 might be the D (5 bases). V lost 5 bases and J 4 bases, leaving 18 bases between the germline ends. This CDR3 has 15 amino acids. Germline V gene lookup returns CDR1 MNHEY and CDR2 SVGEGT. Here the CDR3 reads CASSDLTRGLYEQYF. CDR3 nucleotides: TGTGCCAGCAGTGACCTTACTAGAGGACTTTACGAGCAGTACTTC.

The chain joins TRBV5-6 to TRBJ1-6; D is ambiguous. Germline-derived CDR1 and CDR2 are SGHDT and YYEEEE. CDR3 length equals 14 residues. V lost 0 bases, J lost 13 bases, and 14 bases lay in between. The CDR3 DNA is TGTGCCAGCAGCTTGGGCGGCGAAAAGCACCCCCTCCACTTT. This gives the protein CASSLGGEKHPLHF. Complete variable domain (other parts from reference TRBV5-6 and TRBJ1-6): DAGVTQSPTHLIKTRGQQVTLRCSPKSGHDTVSWYQQALGQGPQFIFQYYEEEERQRGNFPDRFSGHQFPNYSSELNVNALLLGDSALYLCASSLGGEKHPLHFGNGTRLTVT.

There are a few counts of this clonotype. The rearrangement links TRBV19 to TRBJ1-5; a possible D gene is TRBD1 (5 bases). V was clipped by 2 bases and J by 2 bases, with 13 bases between them. Germline CDR1 LNHDA, CDR2 SQIVND (reference sequence). CDR3 length: 16 amino acids. This chain's CDR3 is CASSILGEWGNQPQHF. CDR3 sequence (DNA): TGTGCCAGTAGTATACTGGGGGAGTGGGGCAATCAGCCCCAGCATTTT.

This clonotype was detected ten times or more. The chain recombines TRBV28 with TRBJ1-4; D possibly corresponds to TRBD1 (6 bases). The germline CDR1 and CDR2 sequences are MDHEN and SYDVKM. CDR3 length equals 15 residues. Trimming stripped 8 bases from V and 4 bases from J, with 17 bases between. CDR3 nucleotide sequence: TGTGCCAGCTGCCAGGGCGGACAGAGTAATGAAAAACTGTTTTTT. It is translated as CASCQGGQSNEKLFF.

This chain links TRBV14 with TRBJ2-1; D is unclear. The V gene lost 1 base and the J gene lost 5 bases, with 6 bases spanning the gap. Germline CDR1 and CDR2: SGHDN and FVKESK. The CDR3 sequence is 13 residues long. The DNA of the CDR3 is TGTGCCAGCAGCCAAGTATACGACAATGAGCAGTTCTTC. Its protein product is CASSQVYDNEQFF.

The chain is built from TRBV19 and TRBJ1-1; TRBD1 matches at 12 bases. The V and J ends lost 8 bases and 10 bases, in that order; junction bases with no gene match: 23. The germline CDR1 and CDR2 sequences are LNHDA and SQIVND (reference sequence). There are 18 residues in the CDR3. The chain's CDR3 is CASRQPGTGGARFKVAFF. The CDR3 DNA is TGTGCCAGTCGACAACCCGGGACAGGGGGCGCCAGGTTTAAGGTAGCTTTCTTT.

On this clonotype itself: With a much larger clone just one base away, this may be a read error. This chain connects TRBV29-1 to TRBJ1-1; the match to TRBD1 covers 12 bases. Losses at the gene ends were 7 bases for V and 4 bases for J; bases not matched to a gene: 7. CDR3 length: 14 residues. Looked up from germline, CDR1 is SQVTM and CDR2 is ANQGSEA. CDR3 DNA sequence: TGCAGCGCGGAGGGGGGACAGGGGGCCACTGAAGCTTTCTTT. Residues: CSAEGGQGATEAFF.

As regards this clonotype: This may be a read error: a much more frequent sequence differs by one nucleotide. This sequence joins TRBV3-1 and TRBJ1-3; D gene uncertain. Germline values: CDR1 LGHDT, CDR2 YNNKEL (reference sequence). The CDR3 is 12 amino acids. Trimming removed 6 bases at V and 9 bases at J, with 12 bases between. CDR3 amino acids: CASRGSRSTIYF. The CDR3 DNA is TGTGCCAGCAGGGGGTCGAGAAGCACCATATATTTT.

This clonotype was counted a few times. The J gene is TRBJ1-4, the V gene TRBV4-1; D uncertain. The CDR3 loop spans 17 amino acids. V was clipped by 0 bases and J by 0 bases, with 11 bases between them. Germline V gene data show CDR1 as MGHRA and CDR2 as YSYEKL. The CDR3 here is CASSQEALFATNEKLFF. The CDR3 DNA reads as TGCGCCAGCAGCCAAGAGGCCCTCTTTGCAACTAATGAAAAACTGTTTTTT.

This clonotype came up many times. This sequence joins TRBV30 and TRBJ1-3; D is unclear. This CDR3 is built from 13 residues. V was trimmed by 4 bases and J by 0 bases, leaving 7 bases between them. Germline assignment: CDR1 GTSNPN and CDR2 SVGIG (reference sequence). The CDR3 here is CAWNVGSGNTIYF. CDR3 DNA: TGTGCCTGGAACGTAGGCTCTGGAAACACCATATATTTT.

The chain employs TRBV7-9 and TRBJ2-7, with 10 bases aligning to TRBD2. Germline-derived CDR1 and CDR2 are SEHNR and FQNEAQ (reference sequence). V was pared by 5 bases and J by 3 bases, with 7 bases of the junction left unmatched. This CDR3 contains 15 residues. CDR3 residues: CASSDLAGEFYEQYF. CDR3 nucleotide sequence: TGTGCCAGCAGCGATCTAGCGGGAGAATTCTACGAGCAGTACTTC.

There are many counts of this clonotype. V gene TRBV7-9 combines with J gene TRBJ1-2; 9 positions match TRBD1. Germline V lookup: CDR1 SEHNR, CDR2 FQNEAQ (reference sequence). The CDR3 is 13 residues long. With 1 base clipped from V and 8 bases from J, the junction kept 2 bases outside the gene matches. The CDR3 loop is CASSLGTGAGYTF. The DNA for the CDR3 is TGTGCCAGCAGCTTAGGGACAGGGGCCGGCTACACCTTC. Full variable domain (remainder filled in from reference TRBV7-9 and TRBJ1-2): DTGVSQNPRHKITKRGQNVTFRCDPISEHNRLYWYRQTLGQGPEFLTYFQNEAQLEKSRLLSDRFSAERPKGSFSTLEIQRTEQGDSAMYLCASSLGTGAGYTFGSGTRLTVV.

This clonotype was counted many times. The chain couples TRBV20-1 to TRBJ1-2, with 8 bases aligning to TRBD1. V lost 3 bases, J lost 8 bases, and 23 bases stayed unmatched. The CDR3 runs to 18 residues. The germline V gene has CDR1 DFQATT and CDR2 SNEGSKA (reference sequence). The CDR3 here is CSARPGQETPTHYIGYTF. DNA of the CDR3: TGCAGTGCTAGGCCGGGACAGGAAACTCCCACTCATTACATCGGCTACACCTTC.

This clonotype was seen at least ten times. The chain uses TRBV12-3 or TRBV12-4 and TRBJ2-7, with no clear D. With 3 bases removed from V and 2 bases from J, the gap between germline ends came to 5 bases. This CDR3 has 12 amino acids. The CDR3 DNA sequence: TGTGCCAGCAGTTTGACCACCTACGAGCAGTACTTC. Protein product: CASSLTTYEQYF.

This clonotype was recorded many times. This chain uses TRBV3-1 with TRBJ2-5; 13 nucleotides align to TRBD2. Losses at the gene ends were 1 base for V and 5 bases for J; bases not matched to a gene: 1. Germline assignment: CDR1 LGHDT and CDR2 YNNKEL (reference sequence). The CDR3 covers 15 residues. CDR3 amino acids: CASSQGTSGSETQYF. The CDR3 DNA follows: TGTGCCAGCAGCCAAGGGACTAGCGGGAGTGAGACCCAGTACTTC.

The chain links TRBV5-6 to TRBJ2-7; TRBD1 matches at 9 bases. CDR1 and CDR2 from the germline V gene are SGHDT and YYEEEE. The CDR3 has 13 residues. V lost 7 bases, J lost 2 bases, and 4 bases stayed unmatched. CDR3 loop: CASGRQGAYEQYF. CDR3 sequence (DNA): TGTGCCAGCGGGAGACAGGGGGCCTACGAGCAGTACTTC.

In this sample, this clonotype turned up a few times. The chain has TRBV5-6 and TRBJ2-1; tentative D call: TRBD2 (6 bases). The CDR3 runs 15 residues. Trimming stripped 6 bases from V and 4 bases from J, with 17 bases between. Germline V lookup: CDR1 SGHDT, CDR2 YYEEEE. The CDR3 bases are TGTGCCAGCACCGGTACTAGCAGACCTTACAATGAGCAGTTCTTC. As protein: CASTGTSRPYNEQFF.